The 24 T cell receptor beta chains given below trace back to one sample, sequenced in a study of CD8 T cells in Susac syndrome. Random hexamers were used to reverse transcribe 0.5 to 1 ug of RNA. TCRdb recomputed calls from the immunoSEQ multiplex PCR reads with MiXCR, one row per CDR3 protein. The sample records around 230,000 distinct CDR3 sequences, 90% to 96% being singletons. Source material: CD4+ T cells from PBMCs. These receptors were collected from a human donor with Susac syndrome.

V and J are TRBV11-1 and TRBJ2-5; 8 nucleotides line up with TRBD2. V was clipped by 8 bases and J by 1 base; unmatched bases: 6. The CDR3 covers 14 residues. The germline V gene encodes CDR1 SGHAT and CDR2 FQDESV (reference sequence). CDR3 nucleotide sequence: TGTGCCAGCGGTAGCGGGACCTCCCAAGAGACCCAGTACTTC. This encodes CASGSGTSQETQYF. Using reference TRBV11-1 and TRBJ2-5 for the parts outside the CDR3, the full variable domain is EAEVAQSPRYKITEKSQAVAFWCDPISGHATLYWYRQILGQGPELLVQFQDESVVDDSQLPKDRFSAERLKGVDSTLKIQPAELGDSAMYLCASGSGTSQETQYFGPGTRLLVL.

The genes are TRBV5-8 and TRBJ2-3; no firm D call. CDR3 length: 11 residues. Germline values: CDR1 SGHTS, CDR2 YDEGEE. The V and J ends lost 4 bases and 6 bases respectively, with 6 bases between them. For the CDR3, the DNA is TGTGCCAGCAGCCGACACGATACGCAGTATTTT. The encoded protein is CASSRHDTQYF.

The chain uses TRBV6-5 and TRBJ1-2; D gene unclear. Between the trimmed V and J ends, which lost 5 bases and 0 bases, there was a span of 10 bases. The CDR3 length is 14 residues. In germline, CDR1 is MNHEY, CDR2 SVGAGI. The CDR3 region has the DNA TGTGCCAGCAGTAAGTCGGCAGCTAACTATGGCTACACCTTC. Its translation is CASSKSAANYGYTF.

CDR3 residues: CSAQGRAEAFF. The CDR3 nucleotides are TGCAGCGCTCAGGGTAGGGCTGAAGCTTTCTTT. The chain uses TRBV29-1 and TRBJ1-1; a weak D match, TRBD1 (5 bases). The CDR3 sequence is 11 residues long. Germline assignment: CDR1 SQVTM and CDR2 ANQGSEA. V gave up 7 bases and J gave up 6 bases, with 12 bases separating them.

The chain links TRBV7-9 to TRBJ2-7; TRBD1 matches at 12 bases. From germline, CDR1 is SEHNR and CDR2 FQNEAQ (reference sequence). The CDR3 runs to 13 residues. The CDR3 sequence: CGDRGRIGYEQYF. The CDR3 region has the DNA TGTGGGGACAGGGGGCGAATCGGCTACGAGCAGTACTTC.

V and J are TRBV30 and TRBJ1-2, with D perhaps TRBD1 (6 bases). Germline CDR1 is GTSNPN and CDR2 is SVGIG (reference sequence). This CDR3 region has 13 residues. V gave up 4 bases and J gave up 2 bases, with 11 bases separating them. The CDR3, as DNA: TGTGCCTGGATAGGACAGCTAAACTATGGCTACACCTTC. Protein sequence: CAWIGQLNYGYTF.

The rearrangement joins TRBV18 to TRBJ1-4; the D is unclear. Trimming removed 2 bases at V and 0 bases at J, with 13 bases between. The germline V gene has CDR1 KGHSH and CDR2 LQKENI. The CDR3 is 17 amino acids. Written as DNA, the CDR3 is TGTGCCAGCTCACCAGTCCACAGTTCTGCAACTAATGAAAAACTGTTTTTT. Translated: CASSPVHSSATNEKLFF.

The V call is TRBV19, the J call TRBJ2-7, with TRBD1 matching 8 bases. After removal of 5 bases from V and 0 bases from J, the junction contained 6 bases not matched to a gene. This CDR3 comprises 15 residues. Germline lookup yields CDR1 LNHDA and CDR2 SQIVND (reference sequence). CDR3 region: CASSERQGFSYEQYF. CDR3 nucleotides: TGTGCCAGTAGTGAGCGACAGGGGTTCTCCTACGAGCAGTACTTC.

The rearrangement links TRBV2 to TRBJ1-2; TRBD1 is a possible D gene (6 bases). Germline CDR1 and CDR2: SNHLY and FYNNEI. The CDR3 is 14 residues long. The V end was cut by 6 bases, the J end by 4 bases, with 15 bases between. CDR3 region: CASRDYRDVYGYTF. Here the CDR3 DNA reads TGTGCCAGCAGAGACTACAGGGATGTCTATGGCTACACCTTC.

The chain couples TRBV7-9 to TRBJ2-1; unclear D gene. With 5 bases removed from V and 6 bases from J, the gap between germline ends came to 14 bases. Germline V lookup: CDR1 SEHNR, CDR2 FQNEAQ (reference sequence). The CDR3 is 14 amino acids. The CDR3 spells CASSLTDSRNEQFF. The CDR3 nucleotides read TGTGCCAGCAGCCTCACCGACTCACGCAATGAGCAGTTCTTC.

For the CDR3, the DNA is TGTGCCAGCAGTTTTTTCGCAGGGGAAGCTTTCTTT. This encodes CASSFFAGEAFF. V gene TRBV28 combines with J gene TRBJ1-1, with TRBD1 as a possible D gene (5 bases). The germline V and J ends were trimmed by 3 bases and 8 bases, with 10 bases remaining between them. Germline V gene sequence: CDR1 MDHEN, CDR2 SYDVKM. The CDR3 loop spans 12 amino acids.

The chain joins TRBV7-9 to TRBJ1-2, with TRBD1 as a possible D gene (5 bases). The CDR3 totals 13 residues. Trimming stripped 5 bases from V and 8 bases from J, with 15 bases between. Germline assignment: CDR1 SEHNR and CDR2 FQNEAQ (reference sequence). In nucleotides, the CDR3 is TGTGCCAGCAGCCCTGCGGGAGAGGGGGGCTACACCTTC. It translates to CASSPAGEGGYTF.

The DNA of the CDR3 is TGTGCCAGCTCACGGATAAGGGCGACGGAGCAGTACTTC. This gives the protein CASSRIRATEQYF. The V gene is TRBV18, the J gene TRBJ2-7; no reliable D call. This CDR3 spans 13 amino acids. The germline gives CDR1 KGHSH, CDR2 LQKENI. V gave up 4 bases and J gave up 7 bases, with 14 bases separating them.

The V gene is TRBV14, the J gene TRBJ1-2; D not resolved. The CDR3 sequence is 13 residues long. Germline values: CDR1 SGHDN, CDR2 FVKESK. Trimming took off 0 bases at V and 7 bases at J, with 9 bases between the two ends. CDR3 in DNA: TGTGCCAGCAGCCAAGATATCCAATTTGGCTACACCTTC. This gives the protein CASSQDIQFGYTF.

The V call is TRBV20-1, the J call TRBJ2-1; 13 bases are a match to TRBD2. The ends lost 3 bases at V and 5 bases at J; junction bases unmatched: 7. Germline CDR1 reads DFQATT; CDR2 reads SNEGSKA (reference sequence). The CDR3 covers 16 residues. Written as DNA, the CDR3 is TGCAGTGCTAGTCGGACTAGCGGGAGTTCCCACAATGAGCAGTTCTTC. Protein product: CSASRTSGSSHNEQFF.

The CDR3 loop is CSATQGAGEQYF. The CDR3 DNA reads TGCAGCGCCACACAGGGGGCAGGGGAGCAGTACTTC. The rearrangement uses TRBV29-1 and TRBJ2-7, with 9 bases matching TRBD1. Germline V lookup: CDR1 SQVTM, CDR2 ANQGSEA. The CDR3 has 12 residues. V lost 7 bases to trimming and J lost 7 bases; unmatched junction nucleotides: 8.

This chain joins TRBV12-3 or TRBV12-4 and TRBJ2-7, with D uncertain. The CDR3 loop spans 12 amino acids. V was shortened by 6 bases and J by 6 bases, with 12 bases between the two germline ends. The CDR3 loop is CASRSIASEQYF. In DNA, the CDR3 is TGTGCCAGCAGGTCGATAGCATCCGAGCAGTACTTC.

This chain links TRBV6-2 or TRBV6-3 with TRBJ2-7; D is unclear. The V end was cut by 6 bases, the J end by 2 bases, with 11 bases between. The CDR3 runs to 13 residues. Per germline, CDR1 MNHEY and CDR2 SVGEGT. The CDR3 nucleotides are TGTGCCAGCAGCACGGTCCCTCCCTACGAGCAGTACTTC. Protein product: CASSTVPPYEQYF.

J is TRBJ2-5 and V is TRBV20-1, with a weak D call TRBD2 (5 bases). The germline V and J ends were trimmed by 5 bases and 7 bases, with 11 bases remaining between them. This CDR3 has 11 residues. From germline, CDR1 is DFQATT and CDR2 SNEGSKA (reference sequence). The chain's CDR3 is CSAGLLRTQYF. CDR3 DNA: TGCAGTGCTGGACTGCTCCGGACCCAGTACTTC.

The rearrangement uses TRBV20-1 and TRBJ2-3, with D perhaps matching TRBD1 or TRBD2 (5 bases each). Deletions cut 1 base from V and 2 bases from J, with 10 bases between. From germline, CDR1 is DFQATT and CDR2 SNEGSKA (reference sequence). The CDR3 sequence is 14 residues long. The DNA of the CDR3 is TGCAGTGCTAGAGTGGGGGAAAACACAGATACGCAGTATTTT. It encodes CSARVGENTDTQYF.

The chain links TRBV18 to TRBJ1-1, with 11 nucleotides matching TRBD1. This CDR3 has 14 residues. Per germline, CDR1 KGHSH and CDR2 LQKENI. V lost 0 bases, J lost 10 bases, and 4 bases stayed unmatched. CDR3 sequence: CASSPPGTGGIAFF. In DNA, the CDR3 is TGTGCCAGCTCACCACCGGGGACAGGGGGTATAGCTTTCTTT.

The rearrangement uses TRBV19 and TRBJ1-3; D ambiguous. Germline V lookup: CDR1 LNHDA, CDR2 SQIVND (reference sequence). There are 13 residues in the CDR3. V was pared by 7 bases and J by 5 bases, with 12 bases between. The CDR3 here is CASTMLYRNTIYF. DNA for the CDR3: TGTGCCAGTACCATGCTCTACCGAAACACCATATATTTT.

The chain recombines TRBV30 with TRBJ2-2, with no clear D. Germline V CDR1 and CDR2: GTSNPN, SVGIG (reference sequence). The CDR3 is made up of 13 amino acids. The ends were cut back, 5 bases at V and 4 bases at J, with 11 bases in the middle. This CDR3 reads CAWSSGITGELFF. The CDR3 DNA follows: TGTGCCTGGTCCTCTGGAATCACCGGGGAGCTGTTTTTT.

The chain has TRBV6-6 and TRBJ1-2; D is perhaps TRBD1 (5 bases). V dropped 4 bases and J dropped 6 bases, with 12 bases sitting between them. The CDR3 length is 13 residues. Germline values: CDR1 MNHNY, CDR2 SVGAGI (reference sequence). Here the CDR3 reads CASSFQGVDGYTF. CDR3 in DNA: TGTGCCAGCAGTTTTCAAGGGGTCGATGGCTACACCTTC.